Below, 27 T cell receptor beta chains from the same sample are listed, as sequenced in a study of shared clonotypes between healthy human individuals. Assay: immunoSEQ multiplex PCR; the TCRdb copy retains only in-frame clones and omits some. Of 2 million to 2.5 million clones in the sample, around 95% are singletons; the top ten hold less than 0.15%. Material: naive CD4+ T cells sorted from blood. Subset meaning: CD45RA+ positively selected. The receptors derive from a man aged 18 to 30 in good health.

The chain is built from TRBV5-8 and TRBJ1-5; D gene uncertain. Trimming stripped 1 base from V and 0 bases from J, with 8 bases between. This CDR3 spans 15 amino acids. Looked up from germline, CDR1 is SGHTS and CDR2 is YDEGEE. This CDR3 reads CASSLMGHSNQPQHF. The DNA of the CDR3 is TGTGCCAGCAGCTTGATGGGCCATAGCAATCAGCCCCAGCATTTT.

This clone has a single count. V and J are TRBV2 and TRBJ2-7; a weak D match, TRBD1 (6 bases). CDR1 SNHLY and CDR2 FYNNEI come from the germline V gene. The V end lost 3 bases, the J end lost 0 bases, and 12 bases lay between the germline ends. There are 15 residues in the CDR3. The chain's CDR3 is CASSDTGGPSYEQYF. The CDR3 bases are TGTGCCAGCAGTGATACTGGGGGCCCCTCCTACGAGCAGTACTTC.

The rearrangement joins TRBV4-1 to TRBJ2-5; the D gene is possibly TRBD1 (6 bases). Trimming took off 0 bases at V and 4 bases at J, with 9 bases between the two ends. The germline V gene encodes CDR1 MGHRA and CDR2 YSYEKL. The CDR3 consists of 14 residues. The CDR3 is CASSQEVRGETQYF. In DNA, the CDR3 is TGCGCCAGCAGCCAAGAAGTCAGGGGAGAGACCCAGTACTTC.

The genes are TRBV6-1 and TRBJ2-5; perhaps D is TRBD1 or TRBD2 (5 bases each). The V gene lost 5 bases and the J gene lost 2 bases, with 15 bases spanning the gap. The CDR3 contains 15 residues. Germline V gives CDR1 MNHNS, CDR2 SASEGT. CDR3 sequence reads: CASSIPGRPQETQYF. The CDR3 DNA reads as TGTGCCAGCAGTATCCCGGGACGCCCGCAAGAGACCCAGTACTTC.

Worth noting for this clone: The sample holds other DNA sequences that translate to the same CDR3. As DNA, the CDR3 is TGTGCCAGCTCACCCTCCCCCGGAAACACTGAAGCTTTCTTT. Translation gives CASSPSPGNTEAFF. V usage is TRBV18 and J usage is TRBJ1-1; no clear D. Germline loops: CDR1 KGHSH, CDR2 LQKENI. Between the trimmed V and J ends, which lost 3 bases and 2 bases, there was a span of 10 bases. This CDR3 region has 14 residues.

The chain employs TRBV27 and TRBJ1-5; 7 nucleotides match TRBD1. The V gene's germline CDR1 is MNHEY and CDR2 SMNVEV (reference sequence). V gave up 5 bases and J gave up 2 bases; unmatched junction bases: 6. The CDR3 length is 15 residues. In DNA, the CDR3 is TGTGCCAGCAGTACCCGACAGGGCGGCAATCAGCCCCAGCATTTT. The encoded protein is CASSTRQGGNQPQHF.

This clone appeared a single time. The V and J genes are TRBV4-1 and TRBJ2-3; D gene ambiguous. This CDR3 has 13 amino acids. V was clipped by 4 bases and J by 2 bases, with 7 bases between them. Germline V CDR1 and CDR2: MGHRA, YSYEKL. The CDR3 DNA reads TGCGCCAGCAGCCGATACATCACAGATACGCAGTATTTT. Translated: CASSRYITDTQYF.

The chain couples TRBV19 to TRBJ1-6, with D possibly TRBD1 on 6 matching bases. V lost 5 bases and J lost 6, with 14 bases in between. This CDR3 region has 15 residues. Germline assignment: CDR1 LNHDA and CDR2 SQIVND (reference sequence). DNA for the CDR3: TGTGCCAGTAGTGATTCGGGGGGGGCTAATTCACCCCTCCACTTT. Translation: CASSDSGGANSPLHF.

This clone was counted a single time. The rearrangement uses TRBV11-2 and TRBJ2-2; 10 bases align to TRBD2. Unmatched junction bases numbered 8, after V lost 5 bases and J lost 2 bases. The germline CDR1 and CDR2 sequences are SGHAT and FQNNGV. The CDR3 has 17 amino acids. The CDR3: CASSLRGTSDNTGELFF. The CDR3 bases are TGTGCCAGCAGCCTCAGAGGGACTAGCGACAACACCGGGGAGCTGTTTTTT.

The genes are TRBV11-2 and TRBJ1-3, with D possibly being TRBD1 (5 bases). This CDR3 spans 15 amino acids. Trimming shortened V by 5 bases and J by 3 bases, and 14 bases separated the two germline ends. Germline V gene data show CDR1 as SGHAT and CDR2 as FQNNGV. This chain's CDR3 is CASSRTQQYGNTIYF. The CDR3 DNA sequence: TGTGCCAGCAGCCGGACACAGCAATATGGAAACACCATATATTTT. The variable domain in full, completed from reference TRBV11-2 and TRBJ1-3, reads EAGVAQSPRYKIIEKRQSVAFWCNPISGHATLYWYQQILGQGPKLLIQFQNNGVVDDSQLPKDRFSAERLKGVDSTLKIQPAKLEDSAVYLCASSRTQQYGNTIYFGEGSWLTVV.

On this clone: The sample carries other DNA sequences with the same CDR3. V is TRBV28 and J is TRBJ1-5; D call uncertain. Looked up from germline, CDR1 is MDHEN and CDR2 is SYDVKM. With 3 bases removed from V and 4 bases from J, the gap between germline ends came to 7 bases. This CDR3 has 13 amino acids. CDR3 in DNA: TGTGCCAGCAGTTTGGGCAGTAATCAGCCCCAGCATTTT. This gives the protein CASSLGSNQPQHF.

The chain recombines TRBV15 with TRBJ2-1; 9 bases line up with TRBD2. V gave up 0 bases and J gave up 4 bases; unmatched junction bases: 4. This CDR3 has 16 residues. CDR1 LNHNV and CDR2 YYDKDF come from the germline V gene (reference sequence). CDR3 coding DNA: TGTGCCACCAGCAGAGACTTGAGCGGGGGGTACAATGAGCAGTTCTTC. Its protein is CATSRDLSGGYNEQFF.

This sequence joins TRBV30 and TRBJ2-1; 10 nucleotides line up with TRBD1. CDR1 is GTSNPN, CDR2 SVGIG, per germline (reference sequence). V was clipped by 3 bases and J by 1 base; unmatched bases: 6. CDR3 size: 16 residues. The CDR3, as DNA: TGTGCCTGGAGCACCAGGGACAGGGGATCCTACAATGAGCAGTTCTTC. Its translation: CAWSTRDRGSYNEQFF.

Details on this clone: In the same sample, other DNA sequences code for this CDR3. The chain links TRBV6-5 to TRBJ2-7; 10 bases are shared with TRBD2. The germline V gene has CDR1 MNHEY and CDR2 SVGAGI. The J segment lost 3 bases and the V segment lost 0 bases, leaving 2 bases of the junction unmatched. The CDR3 contains 15 residues. The CDR3 sequence: CASSYSGTSVYEQYF. In nucleotides, the CDR3 is TGTGCCAGCAGTTACTCGGGGACTAGCGTCTACGAGCAGTACTTC.

The rearrangement links TRBV7-4 to TRBJ2-5, with no clear D. Germline assignment: CDR1 SGHVT and CDR2 SQSDAQ. The CDR3 sequence is 15 residues long. Trimming took off 5 bases at V and 1 base at J, with 14 bases between the two ends. CDR3 protein: CASSPRSRFQETQYF. CDR3 bases: TGTGCCAGCAGCCCCCGGTCCAGGTTCCAAGAGACCCAGTACTTC. The full variable domain, with the rest looked up from reference TRBV7-4 and TRBJ2-5, is GAGVSQSPRYKVAKRGRDVALRCDSISGHVTLYWYRQTLGQGSEVLTYSQSDAQRDKSGRPSGRFSAERPERSVSTLKIQRTEQGDSAVYLCASSPRSRFQETQYFGPGTRLLVL.

The rearrangement uses TRBV10-3 and TRBJ1-2; 7 nucleotides line up with TRBD1. With V trimmed by 6 bases and J by 5 bases, 3 bases remained unmatched. Germline V gene data show CDR1 as ENHRY and CDR2 as SYGVKD. The CDR3 is 12 amino acids. The chain's CDR3 is CAISGTVYGYTF. The DNA for the CDR3 is TGTGCCATCAGCGGGACAGTATATGGCTACACCTTC.

V gene TRBV2 combines with J gene TRBJ2-1, with no clear D. The CDR3 has 14 residues. V lost 1 base, J lost 3 bases, and 7 bases lay in between. Germline V gene sequence: CDR1 SNHLY, CDR2 FYNNEI. The CDR3 DNA follows: TGTGCCAGCAGTGAAGGTAACTACTACAATGAGCAGTTCTTC. Amino acids: CASSEGNYYNEQFF.

The V and J genes are TRBV10-3 and TRBJ1-6; possible D gene TRBD1, 6 bases. Trimming shortened V by 7 bases and J by 6 bases, and 13 bases separated the two germline ends. Germline-derived CDR1 and CDR2 are ENHRY and SYGVKD. The CDR3 is made up of 14 amino acids. DNA for the CDR3: TGTGCCATCAAGGGGGAGCCTCCTAATTCACCCCTCCACTTT. Amino acids: CAIKGEPPNSPLHF.

The rearrangement links TRBV19 to TRBJ2-1, with 10 bases fitting TRBD2. CDR3 length: 18 amino acids. The junction had 8 bases not matched to a gene; V was cut back by 3 bases and J by 0 bases. Germline loops: CDR1 LNHDA, CDR2 SQIVND (reference sequence). This CDR3 reads CASSMSSGRPISYNEQFF. CDR3 DNA sequence: TGTGCCAGTAGTATGTCTAGCGGGAGACCAATCTCCTACAATGAGCAGTTCTTC. The full variable domain, completed using reference TRBV19 and TRBJ2-1, is DGGITQSPKYLFRKEGQNVTLSCEQNLNHDAMYWYRQDPGQGLRLIYYSQIVNDFQKGDIAEGYSVSREKKESFPLTVTSAQKNPTAFYLCASSMSSGRPISYNEQFFGPGTRLTVL.

The gene calls are TRBV6-4 and TRBJ2-3, with 12 bases lining up with TRBD2. V was clipped by 8 bases and J by 4 bases; unmatched bases: 13. CDR3 length: 17 amino acids. Germline CDR1 is MRHNA and CDR2 is SNTAGT. CDR3 sequence (DNA): TGTGCCAGCCCCTCCAGGCCCCTAGCGGGGGGGTCAGATACGCAGTATTTT. Translated: CASPSRPLAGGSDTQYF.

Concerning this clone: A junction boundary mismatches the germline segment, possibly from a read error. CDR3 residues: CASSRTALSSEQYF. CDR3 DNA sequence: TGTGCCAGCAGTAGGACCGCTCTTTCCTCCGAGCAGTACTTC. The chain has TRBV27 and TRBJ2-7, with unresolved D. CDR1 is MNHEY, CDR2 SMNVEV, per germline (reference sequence). This CDR3 region has 14 residues.

This chain links TRBV29-1 with TRBJ1-1; 7 bases are a match to TRBD1. The length of the CDR3 is 12 residues. CDR1 is SQVTM and CDR2 is ANQGSEA in the germline V gene. The junction had 5 bases not matched to a gene; V was cut back by 7 bases and J by 3 bases. CDR3 region: CSAGGVYTEAFF. The CDR3 nucleotides read TGCAGCGCAGGGGGAGTGTACACTGAAGCTTTCTTT.

The V and J genes are TRBV6-6 and TRBJ1-1, with D tentatively TRBD1 (5 bases). The germline V gene has CDR1 MNHNY and CDR2 SVGAGI (reference sequence). Trimming took 5 bases from V and 2 from J, leaving 12 bases between them. The length of the CDR3 is 14 residues. The CDR3 loop is CASSHGTANTEAFF. In nucleotides, the CDR3 is TGTGCCAGCAGTCACGGGACGGCCAACACTGAAGCTTTCTTT.

The V and J genes are TRBV11-2 and TRBJ2-7, with D possibly being TRBD1 (5 bases). Germline CDR1 is SGHAT and CDR2 is FQNNGV. This CDR3 comprises 15 residues. V was pared by 0 bases and J by 2 bases, with 11 bases between. Here the CDR3 DNA reads TGTGCCAGCAGCTTAGATCACAGGTCCACCTACGAGCAGTACTTC. Its translation: CASSLDHRSTYEQYF.

J is TRBJ1-3 and V is TRBV2, with D possibly matching TRBD1 (5 bases). Germline CDR1 and CDR2: SNHLY and FYNNEI. This CDR3 spans 14 amino acids. V was cut by 5 bases and J by 2 bases, with 10 bases left in between. This CDR3 is CASSLQVTGNTIYF. The CDR3 coding sequence is TGTGCCAGCAGTCTACAGGTTACTGGAAACACCATATATTTT. The full variable domain, with the rest looked up from reference TRBV2 and TRBJ1-3, is EPEVTQTPSHQVTQMGQEVILRCVPISNHLYFYWYRQILGQKVEFLVSFYNNEISEKSEIFDDQFSVERPDGSNFTLKIRSTKLEDSAMYFCASSLQVTGNTIYFGEGSWLTVV.

V gene TRBV5-6 combines with J gene TRBJ2-5, with 8 bases aligning to TRBD1. The germline CDR1 and CDR2 sequences are SGHDT and YYEEEE. The CDR3 is made up of 15 amino acids. The trim removed 2 bases at V and 4 bases at J, leaving 7 bases unmatched. DNA of the CDR3: TGTGCCAGCAGCTTTAGCGGACAGGGCGGAGAGACCCAGTACTTC. It translates to CASSFSGQGGETQYF.

The gene calls are TRBV7-3 and TRBJ2-5; possibly TRBD1 for D (5 bases). The length of the CDR3 is 15 residues. Trimming took off 0 bases at V and 2 bases at J, with 10 bases between the two ends. From germline, CDR1 is SGHTA and CDR2 FQGTGA. For the CDR3, the DNA is TGTGCCAGCAGCTTAACGGGGCGCGGTCAAGAGACCCAGTACTTC. It is translated as CASSLTGRGQETQYF.